Here is one T cell receptor (beta chain) with its context. Antigen: not known. The data derive from a study of T cell responses to AZD1222 COVID-19 vaccine. Study-wide points: Among spike-specific TCRs, nearly half reportedly target unmutated variant regions. Only a handful of AZD1222 recipients were seropositive at baseline. Clonal diversity may have been underestimated in mostly white British donors.

The length of the CDR3 is 13 residues. Germline-derived CDR1 and CDR2 are SGHNT and YYREEE (reference sequence). Between the trimmed V and J ends, which lost 10 bases and 4 bases, there was a span of 16 bases. Second-dose timings of about 4 or about 12 weeks were pooled. Profiled with immunoSEQ multiplex PCR; TCRdb holds only in-frame clones, not every one. The profile covers more than 150,000 clones, with 92% appearing a single time and around 1.9% taken by the ten largest. The TCR originated in an adult who received the AZD1222 COVID-19 vaccine. The sequencing here drew on peripheral blood, taken 28 days after the second AZD1222 dose. This chain links TRBV5-4 with TRBJ2-3; D may be TRBD1 or TRBD2 (5 bases each). The CDR3 nucleotides read TGTGCCTGTGGGGGAGCGGTGCCAGATACGCAGTATTTT. Amino acids: CACGGAVPDTQYF.